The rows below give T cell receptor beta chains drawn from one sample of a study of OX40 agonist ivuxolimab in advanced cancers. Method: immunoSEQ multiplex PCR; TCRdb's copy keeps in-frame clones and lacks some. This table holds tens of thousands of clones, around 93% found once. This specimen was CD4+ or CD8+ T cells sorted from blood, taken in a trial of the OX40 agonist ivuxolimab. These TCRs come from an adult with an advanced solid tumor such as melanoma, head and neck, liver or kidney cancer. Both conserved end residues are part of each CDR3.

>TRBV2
CASSGRLAVLYEQYF
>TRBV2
CASSYWDRETQYF
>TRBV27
CASSPAARDEQYF
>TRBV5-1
CASSFLRGVDYGYTF
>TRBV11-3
CASSAGPTNEKLFF
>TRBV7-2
CASRDNLGPQETQYF
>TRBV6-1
CASRDGTEAFF
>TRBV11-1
CASSASSGRTNEQYF
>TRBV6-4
CASRAGLGADTQYF
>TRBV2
CASKGTFYGLAGNTGELFF
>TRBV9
CASSVRGSVFQGWNGYTF
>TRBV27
CASSTYNEQFF
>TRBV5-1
CASSRDSFYEQYF
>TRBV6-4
CASSTPVAGGRYAVF
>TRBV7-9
CASSLVSGRYTDTQYF
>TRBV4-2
CASSHLGQTGDTEKLFF
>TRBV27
CASSLVQGANTIYF
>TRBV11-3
CASSLSGGEVYGQQFF
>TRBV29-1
CSVVRQGAYEQYF
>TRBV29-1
CSVKGADVYEQYF
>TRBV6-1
CASSEDRGGNEQYF
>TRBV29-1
CTILGEPGANVLTF
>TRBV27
CASSPGTSGRYEQYF
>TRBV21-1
CASFPIWGYGYTF
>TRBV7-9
CASTPRTGSLYEQYF
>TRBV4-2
CASSQVMGANEKLFF
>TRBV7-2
CASSPAGTATPIFGYTF
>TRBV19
CASSPGQGPDTQYF
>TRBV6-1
CASSERVPYEQYF
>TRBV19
CASSIDTGAGLYGYTF
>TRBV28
CASTPRPIQETQYF
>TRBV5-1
CASSLDTRSNTEAFF
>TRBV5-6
CASSLAGTGALSEQYF
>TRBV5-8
CASSLRGSQPQHF
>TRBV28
CASSWVSTSGKAYEQYF
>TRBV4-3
CASSQDSGLSEQYF
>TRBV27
CASSSIAGDWGDTQYF
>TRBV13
CASSLGLAGVETQYF
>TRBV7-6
CASSLGYNEQFF
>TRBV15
CATSRDRGQGHGYTF
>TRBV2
CASSEREASGIYEQYF
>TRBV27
CASSMTVRAGYEQYF
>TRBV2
CASLTLDSTDTQYF